The 15 T cell receptor beta chains reported below all come from one sample, sequenced in a study of T cells in women clearing cervical HPV infection. Sequencing was performed with immunoSEQ multiplex PCR; in TCRdb, only in-frame clones are kept and a portion is missing. This repertoire includes about 32,000 clones. The sample consisted of blood buffy coat. The receptor set was obtained from a woman aged 18-70 years with a cervical HPV16 infection that either progressed to CIN3+ or cleared (not recorded which).

A remark on this clone: From the germline J gene comes the end of the CDR3, since the read stops 3 residues before it. The chain combines TRBV7-8 with TRBJ2-5; 8 bases map to TRBD1. After removal of 2 bases from V and 4 bases from J, the junction contained 6 bases not matched to a gene. Germline CDR1 is SGHVS and CDR2 is FQNEAQ. The CDR3 is 15 residues long. The CDR3 sequence: CASSLIQGAGETQYF. CDR3 bases read: TGTGCCAGCAGCTTAATCCAGGGGGCAGGAGAGACC.

A remark on this clone: The sequence runs out 3 residues before the end of the CDR3; the remainder is reconstructed from the germline J gene. The rearrangement joins TRBV19 to TRBJ2-4; 9 bases map to TRBD1. Trimming at V came to 9 bases and at J to 1 base, leaving 4 bases not matched to a gene. Germline loops: CDR1 LNHDA, CDR2 SQIVND (reference sequence). The CDR3 covers 14 residues. The chain's CDR3 is CASAGTGAKNIQYF. The CDR3 bases that were read are TGTGCCAGCGCCGGGACAGGGGCCAAAAACATT. Drawing the rest from reference TRBV19 and TRBJ2-4, the complete variable domain is DGGITQSPKYLFRKEGQNVTLSCEQNLNHDAMYWYRQDPGQGLRLIYYSQIVNDFQKGDIAEGYSVSREKKESFPLTVTSAQKNPTAFYLCASAGTGAKNIQYFGAGTRLSVL.

As to this clone: Read data end 3 residues before the CDR3 end; the end is taken from the germline J gene. V gene TRBV30 combines with J gene TRBJ1-4; 7 positions match TRBD1. This CDR3 spans 14 amino acids. The germline V gene has CDR1 GTSNPN and CDR2 SVGIG (reference sequence). J lost 5 bases, V lost 2 bases, and 5 bases had no gene match. The CDR3 bases that were read are TGTGCCTGGAGTAAGGGACAGAAAAATGAAAAA. It yields the protein CAWSKGQKNEK. The entire CDR3 protein is CAWSKGQKNEKLFF.

Concerning this clone: Read coverage stops 3 residues before the CDR3 terminus; the germline J gene supplies the remainder. This chain joins TRBV18 and TRBJ1-4, with 9 bases lining up with TRBD1. Germline values: CDR1 KGHSH, CDR2 LQKENI. CDR3 size: 15 residues. V shed 5 bases and J 3 bases; nucleotides not matched to a gene: 4. The CDR3 spells CASSERTGANEKLFF. Incomplete CDR3 DNA: TGTGCCAGCTCAGAACGGACAGGGGCTAATGAAAAA.

In terms of frequency, this clone is medium-sized. The CDR3 end falls 3 residues outside the read, so it is completed with the germline J gene. The chain has TRBV29-1 and TRBJ2-7, with D perhaps matching TRBD1 (6 bases). The CDR3 totals 13 residues. Looked up from germline, CDR1 is SQVTM and CDR2 is ANQGSEA. V gave up 5 bases and J gave up 6 bases, with 17 bases separating them. Partial CDR3 DNA: TGCAGCGTTAATACAGGGAACGTAGTCGAG. Translating gives CSVNTGNVVE. The CDR3, in full, reads CSVNTGNVVEQYF.

Remarks on this clone: The observed sequence ends 3 residues before the CDR3 terminus, with the missing tail filled in from the germline J gene. The chain recombines TRBV6-1 with TRBJ1-2; 8 bases agree with TRBD1. This CDR3 spans 14 amino acids. Germline lookup yields CDR1 MNHNS and CDR2 SASEGT. V trimming: 3 bases; J trimming: 4 bases; junction bases outside the gene matches: 4. The CDR3 loop reads CASSDRQGIYGYTF. Partial CDR3 DNA: TGTGCCAGCAGTGACAGACAGGGGATCTATGGC.

On this clone: The read falls 3 residues short of the CDR3 end, and the missing part is taken from the germline J gene. The chain uses TRBV5-6 and TRBJ2-7; 10 bases are shared with TRBD1. With 4 bases clipped from V and 4 bases from J, the junction kept 2 bases outside the gene matches. The CDR3 extends over 13 amino acids. In germline, CDR1 is SGHDT, CDR2 YYEEEE. CDR3 protein: CASSTDRGYEQYF. The covered CDR3 bases are TGTGCCAGCAGCACGGACAGGGGGTACGAG. The whole variable domain, remainder taken from reference TRBV5-6 and TRBJ2-7, is DAGVTQSPTHLIKTRGQQVTLRCSPKSGHDTVSWYQQALGQGPQFIFQYYEEEERQRGNFPDRFSGHQFPNYSSELNVNALLLGDSALYLCASSTDRGYEQYFGPGTRLTVT.

On this clone itself: Read sequence stops 3 residues before the CDR3 end, and the germline J gene provides the missing end. The chain joins TRBV9 to TRBJ2-5; D possibly corresponds to TRBD2 (5 bases). The germline CDR1 and CDR2 sequences are SGDLS and YYNGEE. Trimming pared 0 bases from V and 2 bases from J, leaving 11 bases between. This CDR3 has 15 residues. The CDR3 loop is CASSVVAGIQETQYF. The sequenced part of the CDR3 DNA is TGTGCCAGCAGCGTAGTGGCGGGTATACAAGAGACC. Full variable domain (missing parts from reference TRBV9 and TRBJ2-5): DSGVTQTPKHLITATGQRVTLRCSPRSGDLSVYWYQQSLDQGLQFLIQYYNGEERAKGNILERFSAQQFPDLHSELNLSSLELGDSALYFCASSVVAGIQETQYFGPGTRLLVL.

A word on this clone: Read data end 3 residues before the CDR3 end; the end is taken from the germline J gene. The V and J genes are TRBV10-2 and TRBJ2-3; no clear D. V was pared by 4 bases and J by 0 bases, with 11 bases between. The CDR3 covers 15 residues. The germline gives CDR1 WSHSY, CDR2 SAAADI. CDR3 bases read: TGCGCCAGCAGTGGGCCTTCTCCTAGCACAGATACG. This gives the protein CASSGPSPSTDT. The full CDR3 protein is CASSGPSPSTDTQYF.

Notes on this clone: The CDR3 goes on 3 residues after the read ends, and that part is filled in from the germline J gene. This chain connects TRBV2 to TRBJ2-3, with D possibly TRBD2 on 6 matching bases. Germline V gene data show CDR1 as SNHLY and CDR2 as FYNNEI. CDR3 length equals 17 residues. The part of the CDR3 DNA that was read is TGTGCCAGCAGCGGGATTGCGGGGAAAGGGAACAATCAGCCG. Amino acids: CASSGIAGKGNNQP. The complete CDR3 reads CASSGIAGKGNNQPQYF. Complete variable domain (other parts from reference TRBV2 and TRBJ2-3): EPEVTQTPSHQVTQMGQEVILRCVPISNHLYFYWYRQILGQKVEFLVSFYNNEISEKSEIFDDQFSVERPDGSNFTLKIRSTKLEDSAMYFCASSGIAGKGNNQPQYFGPGTRLTVL.

CDR3 loop: CASSAGQGFTYGYTF. The CDR3 DNA, read in part, is TGCGCCAGCAGTGCGGGACAGGGCTTTACGTACGGC. The chain combines TRBV5-1 with TRBJ1-2; 9 positions match TRBD1. Read sequence stops 3 residues before the CDR3 end, and the germline J gene provides the missing end. Germline lookup yields CDR1 SGHRS and CDR2 YFSETQ. The CDR3 contains 15 residues. Full variable domain (outside the CDR3, taken from reference TRBV5-1 and TRBJ1-2): KAGVTQTPRYLIKTRGQQVTLSCSPISGHRSVSWYQQTPGQGLQFLFEYFSETQRNKGNFPGRFSGRQFSNSRSEMNVSTLELGDSALYLCASSAGQGFTYGYTFGSGTRLTVV.

Note on this clone: The observed sequence ends 3 residues before the CDR3 terminus, with the missing tail filled in from the germline J gene. This chain joins TRBV18 and TRBJ1-1; no reliable D call. Deletions cut 5 bases from V and 6 bases from J, with 22 bases between. The CDR3 runs to 16 residues. In germline, CDR1 is KGHSH, CDR2 LQKENI. This CDR3 is CASSTTRAGAIAEAFF. The sequenced part of the CDR3 DNA is TGTGCCAGCTCAACAACCCGTGCAGGTGCGATCGCTGAA.

In regard to this clone: Read data end 3 residues before the CDR3 end; the end is taken from the germline J gene. The rearrangement joins TRBV20-1 to TRBJ1-6; 8 bases are a match to TRBD1. This CDR3 has 15 amino acids. The trim removed 4 bases at V and 9 bases at J, leaving 11 bases unmatched. Germline assignment: CDR1 DFQATT and CDR2 SNEGSKA (reference sequence). The CDR3 sequence: CSATRDRTFLSPLHF. The sequenced CDR3 bases are TGCAGTGCTACCCGGGACAGGACCTTCCTTTCACCC.

As regards this clone: The sequenced fragment ends 3 residues before the CDR3 boundary, so the rest is inferred from the germline J gene. The J gene is TRBJ2-7, the V gene TRBV10-1, with TRBD2 identical over 8 bases. This CDR3 is 13 amino acids long. Germline lookup yields CDR1 WNHNN and CDR2 SYGVQD (reference sequence). With V trimmed by 10 bases and J by 2 bases, 7 bases remained unmatched. The covered CDR3 bases are TGCGCCACGCGACTAGCGCGCGCCTACGAG. Its protein is CATRLARAYE. The whole CDR3 region reads CATRLARAYEQYF.

In regard to this clone: The CDR3 end falls 3 residues outside the read, so it is completed with the germline J gene. The J gene is TRBJ1-6, the V gene TRBV7-6, with a weak D call TRBD1 (5 bases). This CDR3 comprises 14 residues. The V gene lost 5 bases and the J gene lost 7 bases, with 12 bases spanning the gap. Germline-derived CDR1 and CDR2 are SGHVS and FNYEAQ. CDR3 DNA (partial): TGTGCCAGCAGCCCACGACAGTCCAATTCACCC. Its translation is CASSPRQSNSP. The whole CDR3 region reads CASSPRQSNSPLHF.